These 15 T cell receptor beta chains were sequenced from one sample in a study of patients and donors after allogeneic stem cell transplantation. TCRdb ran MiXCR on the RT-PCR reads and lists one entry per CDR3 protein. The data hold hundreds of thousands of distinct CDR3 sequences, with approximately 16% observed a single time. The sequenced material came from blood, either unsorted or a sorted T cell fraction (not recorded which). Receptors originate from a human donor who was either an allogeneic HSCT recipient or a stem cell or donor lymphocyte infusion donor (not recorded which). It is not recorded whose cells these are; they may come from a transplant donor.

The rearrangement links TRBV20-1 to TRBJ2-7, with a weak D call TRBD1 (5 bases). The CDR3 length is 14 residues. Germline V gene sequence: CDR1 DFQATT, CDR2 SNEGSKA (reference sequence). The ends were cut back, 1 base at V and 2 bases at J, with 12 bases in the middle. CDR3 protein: CSARVPTAAYEQYF. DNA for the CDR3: TGCAGTGCTAGAGTCCCGACAGCAGCCTACGAGCAGTACTTC.

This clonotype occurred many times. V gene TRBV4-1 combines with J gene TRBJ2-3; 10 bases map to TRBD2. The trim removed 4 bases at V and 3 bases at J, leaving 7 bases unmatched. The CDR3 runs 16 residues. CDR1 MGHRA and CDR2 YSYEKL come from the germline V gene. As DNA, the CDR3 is TGCGCCAGCAGCCCAGGATTAGCGGGGGGAACAGATACGCAGTATTTT. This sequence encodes CASSPGLAGGTDTQYF.

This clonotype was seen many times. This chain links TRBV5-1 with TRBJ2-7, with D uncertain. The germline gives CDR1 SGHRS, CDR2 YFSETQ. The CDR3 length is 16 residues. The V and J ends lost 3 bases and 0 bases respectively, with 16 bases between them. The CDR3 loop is CASSSNPLRSSYEQYF. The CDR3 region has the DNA TGCGCCAGCAGCTCCAACCCCCTGCGGAGCTCCTACGAGCAGTACTTC.

For the CDR3, the DNA is TGTGCCAGTAGTTACAGGGCCAACACTGAAGCTTTCTTT. As protein: CASSYRANTEAFF. The rearrangement uses TRBV19 and TRBJ1-1; D possibly corresponds to TRBD1 (6 bases). The CDR3 has 13 residues. The ends were cut back, 5 bases at V and 2 bases at J, with 9 bases in the middle. Germline CDR1 and CDR2: LNHDA and SQIVND (reference sequence).

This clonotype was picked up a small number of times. CDR3 protein: CASSLRTGTSGSRPHNEQFF. The CDR3 nucleotides read TGTGCCAGCAGCTTAAGGACCGGGACTAGCGGGAGTCGACCACACAATGAGCAGTTCTTC. The chain couples TRBV7-8 to TRBJ2-1; 14 bases fit TRBD2. The CDR3 is made up of 20 amino acids. Germline CDR1 SGHVS, CDR2 FQNEAQ. V dropped 2 bases and J dropped 5; count of bases not matched to a gene: 14.

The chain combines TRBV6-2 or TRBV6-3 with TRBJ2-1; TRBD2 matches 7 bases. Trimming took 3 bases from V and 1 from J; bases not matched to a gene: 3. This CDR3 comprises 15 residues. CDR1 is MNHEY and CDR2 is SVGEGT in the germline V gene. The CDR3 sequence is CASSYGGRSYNEQFF. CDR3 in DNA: TGTGCCAGCAGTTATGGCGGGAGATCCTACAATGAGCAGTTCTTC.

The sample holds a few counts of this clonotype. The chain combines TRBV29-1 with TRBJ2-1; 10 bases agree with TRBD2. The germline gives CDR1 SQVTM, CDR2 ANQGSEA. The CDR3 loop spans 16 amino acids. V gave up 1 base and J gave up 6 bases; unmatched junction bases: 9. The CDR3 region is CSVEVVAGGLLNEQFF. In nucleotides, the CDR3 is TGCAGCGTTGAAGTGGTAGCGGGGGGCTTGCTCAATGAGCAGTTCTTC.

CDR3 nucleotides: TGCGCCAGCAGCTTGGTTGTGCAGCCTAGCACAGATACGCAGTATTTT. Protein product: CASSLVVQPSTDTQYF. The chain recombines TRBV5-1 with TRBJ2-3, with D hard to call. V was clipped by 0 bases and J by 0 bases, with 11 bases between them. The CDR3 sequence is 16 residues long. In germline, CDR1 is SGHRS, CDR2 YFSETQ.

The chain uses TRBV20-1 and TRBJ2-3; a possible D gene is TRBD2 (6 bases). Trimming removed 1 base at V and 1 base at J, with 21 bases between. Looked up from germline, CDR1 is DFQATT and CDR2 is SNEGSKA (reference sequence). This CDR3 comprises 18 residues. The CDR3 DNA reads TGCAGTGCTAGAGGACTGGGTACGCCTAGCGCCCGCACAGATACGCAGTATTTT. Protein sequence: CSARGLGTPSARTDTQYF.

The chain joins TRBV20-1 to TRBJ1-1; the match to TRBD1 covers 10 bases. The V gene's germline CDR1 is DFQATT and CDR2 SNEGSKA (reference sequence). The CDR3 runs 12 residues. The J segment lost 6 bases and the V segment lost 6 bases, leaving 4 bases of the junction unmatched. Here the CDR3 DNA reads TGCAGTGCCGGGGACAGGGGCGCTGAAGCTTTCTTT. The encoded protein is CSAGDRGAEAFF.

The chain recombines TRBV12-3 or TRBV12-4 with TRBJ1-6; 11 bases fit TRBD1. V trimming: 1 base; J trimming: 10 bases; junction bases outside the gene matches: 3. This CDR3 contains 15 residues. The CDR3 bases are TGTGCCAGCAGTTTAGGGGGGACAGGGGGGTCACCCCTCCACTTT. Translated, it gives CASSLGGTGGSPLHF.

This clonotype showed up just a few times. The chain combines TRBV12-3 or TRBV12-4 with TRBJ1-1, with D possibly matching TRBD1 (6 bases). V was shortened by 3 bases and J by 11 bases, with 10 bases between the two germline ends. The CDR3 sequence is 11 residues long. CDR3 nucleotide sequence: TGTGCCAGCAGTTTTGGGGGGGCCGCTTTCTTT. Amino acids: CASSFGGAAFF.

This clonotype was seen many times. The CDR3 sequence is CASSQATDREADTQYF. CDR3 nucleotides: TGCGCCAGCAGCCAAGCCACGGACAGGGAGGCAGATACGCAGTATTTT. This chain uses TRBV4-3 with TRBJ2-3; 8 nucleotides agree with TRBD1. Trimming cost V 1 base and J 4 bases; bases outside gene matches: 7. The CDR3 covers 16 residues. Germline CDR1 is LGHNA and CDR2 is YSLEER.

The CDR3 nucleotides read TGCAGCGTTCGGGGACTAGCGGGAGGAACCGGGGAGCTGTTTTTT. Its translation is CSVRGLAGGTGELFF. The chain employs TRBV29-1 and TRBJ2-2, with 15 bases aligning to TRBD2. The CDR3 has 15 residues. V lost 5 bases to trimming and J lost 5 bases; unmatched junction nucleotides: 3. Germline V gene data show CDR1 as SQVTM and CDR2 as ANQGSEA.

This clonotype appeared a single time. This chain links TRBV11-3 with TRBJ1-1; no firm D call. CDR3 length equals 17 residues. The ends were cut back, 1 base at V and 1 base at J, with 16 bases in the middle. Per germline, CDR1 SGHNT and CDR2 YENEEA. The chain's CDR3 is CASSLVTGSGSNTEAFF. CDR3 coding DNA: TGTGCCAGCAGCTTAGTTACCGGAAGTGGGTCGAACACTGAAGCTTTCTTT. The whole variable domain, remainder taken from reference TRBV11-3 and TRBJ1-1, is EAGVVQSPRYKIIEKKQPVAFWCNPISGHNTLYWYLQNLGQGPELLIRYENEEAVDDSQLPKDRFSAERLKGVDSTLKIQPAELGDSAVYLCASSLVTGSGSNTEAFFGQGTRLTVV.